This note documents a single T cell receptor (beta chain) sequence. The sample belongs to a study of blood T cell repertoires in COVID-19. The V gene lost 3 bases and the J gene lost 4 bases, with 12 bases spanning the gap. The CDR3 length is 14 residues. The V gene's germline CDR1 is MGHDK and CDR2 SYGVNS. The data were produced by immunoSEQ multiplex PCR, yet TCRdb's version contains in-frame clones alone and is incomplete. The sample has 250,000 to 350,000 clones, about 90% seen once. Sequenced input: peripheral blood. V is TRBV25-1 and J is TRBJ2-5; D may be TRBD2 (6 bases). This clonotype originated in a woman in her forties or fifties who had recovered from COVID-19. The CDR3 region is CASSERVGGETQYF. CDR3 DNA: TGTGCCAGCAGTGAGAGGGTGGGGGGAGAGACCCAGTACTTC.